This TCR beta chain was recovered during a study of cytomegalovirus exposure and HLA in healthy donors (dated by TCRdb to 2016 to 2017). Regarding the study in general: According to a later analysis, one platform produced both the roughly 110 validation repertoires and the 666 repertoires of the first cohort. Along with the 666-subject first cohort, a separate validation cohort of over a hundred different subjects was used. High-throughput TCR immunosequencing, statistical association of individual TCRs with disease status, and machine learning were combined to predict cytomegalovirus infection status. The study was designed to test whether signatures of past pathogen exposure could be identified by cataloging public T cell receptors. Results and caveats for the whole study, not just this receptor: Three of the identified cytomegalovirus-associated TCR beta chains were confirmed in vitro to be specific for cytomegalovirus antigens. The study gave a list of under 200 TCR beta chains associated with cytomegalovirus. A later analysis found that TCRs clustered in the first cohort also tended to co-occur in the approximately 120 validation repertoires, with 90% to 95% of cluster scores above 0. The classifier was reported to diagnose cytomegalovirus status with high specificity and sensitivity in both the original cohort and the validation cohort. It was suggested by the authors that the approach could potentially be generalized to other disease states and immunological phenotypes. Across donors, most TCR sequences were observed very rarely, whereas some public TCRs were present in many individuals. A later analysis had no HLA typing for the validation cohort, so co-occurrence there was scored across all 110 or so repertoires.

Libraries were made using the immunoSEQ multiplex PCR assay. Per the source publication's procedure: To diagnose cytomegalovirus status from the catalog of TCR beta chain sequences, a statistical classification framework was built. Held by TCRdb, this immuneACCESS table contains in-frame sequences only and omits some clones. Under half of the omission traces to an unresolved V gene where checked; the cause of the rest is unknown. For V, J and clone size, that table is used; D and trimming come from the DNA. The sample yields roughly 330,000 clones; about 85% were counted once. 1.2% of the sample belongs to the ten largest clones. Donors formed part of the validation cohort, which comprised some 120 subjects and was distinct from the first cohort of under 800 subjects. Notes on this clone: Its antigen remains undetermined. No base quality information exists; no much larger clone differs at one position.

The germline V gene (reference sequence) specifies MNHNY as CDR1 and SVGAGI as CDR2. Trimming takes 6 bases off V and 4 bases off J; junction bases not matched to a gene: 7. The CDR3 holds 15 amino acids from the cysteine to the phenylalanine. The read is trimmed to its CDR3 DNA, 45 bases read in frame from base 1. The sequence joins TRBV6-6 to TRBJ1-5; TRBD1 lines up with 9 middle nucleotides. What was sequenced was PBMCs. The sequence was collected from a young woman in good health and CMV-seropositive. The CDR3 protein is CASSHQDRGNQPQHF. The bases read TGTGCCAGCAGCCACCAGGACAGGGGAAATCAGCCCCAGCATTTT.